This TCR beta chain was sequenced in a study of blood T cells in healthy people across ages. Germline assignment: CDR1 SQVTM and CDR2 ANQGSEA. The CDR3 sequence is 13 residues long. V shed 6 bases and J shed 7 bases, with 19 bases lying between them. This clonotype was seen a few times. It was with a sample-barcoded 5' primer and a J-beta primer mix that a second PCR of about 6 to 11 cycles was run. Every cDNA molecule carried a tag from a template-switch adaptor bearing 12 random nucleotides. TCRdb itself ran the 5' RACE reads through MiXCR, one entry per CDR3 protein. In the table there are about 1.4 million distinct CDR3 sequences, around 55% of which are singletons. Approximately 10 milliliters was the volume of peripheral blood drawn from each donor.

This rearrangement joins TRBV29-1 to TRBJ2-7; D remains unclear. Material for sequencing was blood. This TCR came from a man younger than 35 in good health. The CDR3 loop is CSVNAVGSREQYF. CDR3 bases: TGCAGCGTCAACGCTGTAGGGTCTCGGGAGCAGTACTTC.